Shown below are 20 T cell receptor beta chains from a single sample sequenced in a study of blood T cells in healthy people across ages (dated by TCRdb to about 2015). The library was produced with 5' RACE. TCRdb names Illumina HiSeq 2500 as the instrument used. A second PCR of roughly 7 to 12 cycles was run with a J-beta primer mix and a sample-barcoded 5' primer. Through fastp at Q25 and MiXCR, TCRdb rebuilt clones from the public reads, retaining in-frame beta chains. Here each entry gathers all rows of one CDR3 protein and keeps the most common genes and DNA. The sample table holds more than 750,000 distinct CDR3 sequences, of which 25% to 30% were seen once. The ten largest clones capture roughly 10% of the sample. These records were also assigned to another study, of T cells of mothers and their children.

What was sequenced was blood. These receptors all stem from a woman in her thirties or forties in good health.

In its sample, this clonotype was seen once. V usage is TRBV5-1 and J usage is TRBJ1-1, with D uncertain. The CDR3 runs 13 residues. Germline loops: CDR1 SGHRS, CDR2 YFSETQ. V lost 4 bases and J 1 base, leaving 8 bases between the germline ends. CDR3 coding DNA: TGCGCCAGCAGCATTGACACGAACACTGAAGCTTTCTTT. It encodes CASSIDTNTEAFF. Full variable domain (outside the CDR3, taken from reference TRBV5-1 and TRBJ1-1): KAGVTQTPRYLIKTRGQQVTLSCSPISGHRSVSWYQQTPGQGLQFLFEYFSETQRNKGNFPGRFSGRQFSNSRSEMNVSTLELGDSALYLCASSIDTNTEAFFGQGTRLTVV.

This rearrangement joins TRBV24-1 to TRBJ2-2, with 7 positions matching TRBD1. V lost 12 bases, J lost 3 bases, and 3 bases stayed unmatched. CDR3 length: 12 amino acids. The germline gives CDR1 KGHDR, CDR2 SFDVKD. CDR3 amino acids: CAGQGDTGELFF. The CDR3 bases are TGTGCCGGCCAGGGGGACACCGGGGAGCTGTTTTTT.

This clonotype was recorded many times. The genes are TRBV7-2 and TRBJ2-7; a possible D gene is TRBD1 (7 bases). Trimming pared 5 bases from V and 7 bases from J, leaving 24 bases between. The V gene's germline CDR1 is SGHTA and CDR2 FQGNSA. There are 16 residues in the CDR3. This CDR3 reads CASSHTGTSGGREQYF. CDR3 DNA: TGTGCCAGCAGCCATACTGGGACCTCAGGGGGGCGGGAGCAGTACTTC. The whole variable domain, filled in from reference TRBV7-2 and TRBJ2-7, reads GAGVSQSPSNKVTEKGKDVELRCDPISGHTALYWYRQSLGQGLEFLIYFQGNSAPDKSGLPSDRFSAERTGGSVSTLTIQRTQQEDSAVYLCASSHTGTSGGREQYFGPGTRLTVT.

V and J are TRBV20-1 and TRBJ1-4; tentative D call: TRBD1 (5 bases). Trimming cost V 3 bases and J 6 bases, with 14 bases left between them. Germline assignment: CDR1 DFQATT and CDR2 SNEGSKA (reference sequence). The CDR3 covers 14 residues. The CDR3 DNA reads TGCAGTGCTAGGGGGACGAGGGACGATGAAAAACTGTTTTTT. Residues: CSARGTRDDEKLFF.

This clonotype was detected only a few times. The rearrangement uses TRBV7-2 and TRBJ1-1, with TRBD1 identical over 7 bases. This CDR3 contains 13 residues. Germline V gene data show CDR1 as SGHTA and CDR2 as FQGNSA. The ends lost 4 bases at V and 8 bases at J; junction bases unmatched: 7. The CDR3 protein is CASSYHSQGEAFF. DNA for the CDR3: TGTGCCAGCAGCTACCATTCACAGGGGGAAGCTTTCTTT.

This clonotype was counted only a few times. The chain links TRBV20-1 to TRBJ2-5, with 11 bases identical to TRBD2. The CDR3 consists of 17 residues. Trimming took 3 bases from V and 7 from J; bases not matched to a gene: 16. Per germline, CDR1 DFQATT and CDR2 SNEGSKA (reference sequence). CDR3 in amino acids: CSARGAQLAGVEGTQYF. The DNA of the CDR3 is TGCAGTGCTAGGGGGGCCCAACTAGCGGGGGTCGAAGGGACCCAGTACTTC.

This clonotype has a count of ten or more. This chain's CDR3 is CASSELGLASQETQYF. The CDR3 region has the DNA TGTGCCAGCAGTGAATTAGGACTAGCGTCGCAAGAGACCCAGTACTTC. The chain carries TRBV6-1 and TRBJ2-5; TRBD2 aligns across 9 bases. The CDR3 is made up of 16 amino acids. The germline gives CDR1 MNHNS, CDR2 SASEGT. Trimming cost V 2 bases and J 2 bases; bases outside gene matches: 6.

This clonotype was detected only a few times. The rearrangement uses TRBV5-1 and TRBJ2-7; TRBD2 is a possible D gene (5 bases). There are 14 residues in the CDR3. Trimming removed 7 bases at V and 4 bases at J, with 18 bases between. Germline V lookup: CDR1 SGHRS, CDR2 YFSETQ. CDR3 DNA sequence: TGCGCCAGCGGCCGTGTCGGGGAATCTTACGAGCAGTACTTC. Protein sequence: CASGRVGESYEQYF.

V usage is TRBV7-9 and J usage is TRBJ1-4; no clear D gene. Between the trimmed V and J ends, which lost 5 bases and 5 bases, there was a span of 15 bases. Germline CDR1 is SEHNR and CDR2 is FQNEAQ (reference sequence). The CDR3 length is 15 residues. CDR3 in amino acids: CASSDYKGLNEKLFF. CDR3 sequence (DNA): TGTGCCAGCAGCGATTACAAGGGCTTAAATGAAAAACTGTTTTTT. The complete variable domain, with remaining parts taken from reference TRBV7-9 and TRBJ1-4, reads DTGVSQNPRHKITKRGQNVTFRCDPISEHNRLYWYRQTLGQGPEFLTYFQNEAQLEKSRLLSDRFSAERPKGSFSTLEIQRTEQGDSAMYLCASSDYKGLNEKLFFGSGTQLSVL.

This clonotype turned up a few times. V gene TRBV28 combines with J gene TRBJ1-5; D gene uncertain. Deletions cut 8 bases from V and 0 bases from J, with 20 bases between. The CDR3 covers 17 residues. Per germline, CDR1 MDHEN and CDR2 SYDVKM. This CDR3 is CASAPAIQRTSNQPQHF. The CDR3 nucleotides read TGTGCCAGCGCCCCTGCTATACAGAGAACTAGCAATCAGCCCCAGCATTTT.

The chain recombines TRBV19 with TRBJ1-1; TRBD1 aligns across 9 bases. CDR1 and CDR2 (germline): LNHDA, SQIVND (reference sequence). The junction had 11 bases not matched to a gene; V was cut back by 4 bases and J by 8 bases. There are 15 residues in the CDR3. CDR3 protein: CASSTERTGVGEAFF. The CDR3 DNA follows: TGTGCCAGTAGTACCGAAAGGACAGGGGTCGGAGAAGCTTTCTTT.

This clonotype was detected once. It may be a read error: a sequence one base away is much more abundant. The chain recombines TRBV5-5 with TRBJ1-1; 7 nucleotides line up with TRBD1. This CDR3 spans 13 amino acids. CDR1 SGHKS and CDR2 YYEKEE come from the germline V gene (reference sequence). CDR3 coding DNA: TGTGCCAGCAGATGGACAGGAAACACTGAAGCTTACTTT. It codes for CASRWTGNTEAYF.

The rearrangement joins TRBV28 to TRBJ2-3, with D perhaps given as TRBD1 or TRBD2 (5 bases each). Germline V gene lookup returns CDR1 MDHEN and CDR2 SYDVKM. Trimming pared 3 bases from V and 5 bases from J, leaving 18 bases between. This CDR3 has 16 residues. For the CDR3, the DNA is TGTGCCAGCAGTTTGAAGTGGGACCGCTCAGGAGATACGCAGTATTTT. Residues: CASSLKWDRSGDTQYF.

Many counts were recorded for this clonotype. The CDR3 DNA is TGTGCCACCAGTGATTCCTATTGGGGCGAGCAGTACTTC. This gives the protein CATSDSYWGEQYF. This chain joins TRBV24-1 and TRBJ2-7; D gene ambiguous. The CDR3 runs to 13 residues. Germline V lookup: CDR1 KGHDR, CDR2 SFDVKD. V was trimmed by 2 bases and J by 6 bases, leaving 10 bases between them.

The V call is TRBV24-1, the J call TRBJ2-3; 9 bases align to TRBD1. After removal of 3 bases from V and 0 bases from J, the junction contained 3 bases not matched to a gene. This CDR3 is built from 16 residues. Germline V gene sequence: CDR1 KGHDR, CDR2 SFDVKD. CDR3 in amino acids: CATSDVGQGSTDTQYF. The CDR3 nucleotides are TGTGCCACCAGTGATGTGGGACAGGGAAGCACAGATACGCAGTATTTT.

This clonotype was counted a single time. The rearrangement joins TRBV7-3 to TRBJ1-1; D may be TRBD1 (6 bases). The V end lost 2 bases, the J end lost 2 bases, and 18 bases lay between the germline ends. CDR1 and CDR2 from the germline V gene are SGHTA and FQGTGA. The CDR3 sequence is 17 residues long. CDR3 in DNA: TGTGCCAGCAGCTTAGTCCCTGGAACAGGGAGCAACACTGAAGCTTTCTTT. It codes for CASSLVPGTGSNTEAFF. Together with reference TRBV7-3 and TRBJ1-1, the CDR3 gives the full variable domain: GAGVSQTPSNKVTEKGKYVELRCDPISGHTALYWYRQSLGQGPEFLIYFQGTGAADDSGLPNDRFFAVRPEGSVSTLKIQRTERGDSAVYLCASSLVPGTGSNTEAFFGQGTRLTVV.

This clonotype was observed at least ten times. The chain joins TRBV7-8 to TRBJ2-7, with 10 bases lining up with TRBD1. The J segment lost 6 bases and the V segment lost 0 bases, leaving 5 bases of the junction unmatched. Germline V gene data show CDR1 as SGHVS and CDR2 as FQNEAQ. The CDR3 is made up of 15 amino acids. The CDR3, as DNA: TGTGCCAGCAGCTTAGCCGGGACAGGGGCTGGCGAGCAGTACTTC. Translating gives CASSLAGTGAGEQYF.

This clonotype was seen repeatedly, ten times or more. The chain joins TRBV6-5 to TRBJ1-1; a weak D match, TRBD1 (5 bases). This CDR3 spans 13 amino acids. V was pared by 2 bases and J by 4 bases, with 8 bases between. CDR1 is MNHEY, CDR2 SVGAGI, per germline. Here the CDR3 reads CASSYGGGTEAFF. The CDR3 DNA reads as TGTGCCAGCAGTTACGGGGGGGGCACTGAAGCTTTCTTT.

This clonotype has more than one count but fewer than ten. The genes are TRBV20-1 and TRBJ2-3, with TRBD2 identical over 11 bases. The CDR3 runs to 13 residues. CDR1 and CDR2 (germline): DFQATT, SNEGSKA (reference sequence). Trimming cost V 6 bases and J 10 bases; bases outside gene matches: 9. The CDR3 loop reads CSAQAPLAGAQYF. Written as DNA, the CDR3 is TGCAGTGCCCAAGCACCACTAGCGGGGGCGCAGTATTTT.

This clonotype showed up many times. The chain links TRBV20-1 to TRBJ1-1; D gene unclear. The V and J ends lost 3 bases and 4 bases respectively, with 12 bases between them. Germline assignment: CDR1 DFQATT and CDR2 SNEGSKA (reference sequence). This CDR3 has 13 residues. This CDR3 is CSASRRSSTEAFF. The CDR3 DNA is TGCAGTGCTAGTCGACGGTCAAGCACTGAAGCTTTCTTT.